Listed below are T cell receptor beta chains from one sample, sequenced in a study of blood T cell repertoires in COVID-19. TCRdb keeps only in-frame clones here, not all; method: immunoSEQ multiplex PCR. This table has around 100,000 clones, 80% appearing once. Input material: peripheral blood. The receptors were gathered from a woman in her 70s with acute or convalescent COVID-19. Both conserved end residues are part of each CDR3. D genes are given only for firm matches. Where a row states a size, it is once, few, many or the class of an expanded clone; other rows omit it.

j_call v_call d_call clone_size cdr3_aa cdr3_nt
TRBJ1-1 TRBV28 - once CASSFSVNTEAFF TGTGCCAGCAGTTTTTCGGTGAACACTGAAGCTTTCTTT
TRBJ1-2 TRBV27 - - CASSSHETQGAYGYTF TGTGCCAGCAGTTCCCACGAGACGCAGGGCGCCTATGGCTACACCTTC
TRBJ2-3 TRBV5-8 TRBD2 - CASSLYRSGGNTDTQYF TGTGCCAGCAGCTTGTACCGTAGCGGGGGGAACACAGATACGCAGTATTTT
TRBJ1-4 TRBV9 TRBD1 few CASSSGTGINPEKLFF TGTGCCAGCAGCTCCGGGACAGGGATTAACCCCGAAAAACTGTTTTTT
TRBJ1-1 TRBV4-1 - - CASSQAGANTEAFF TGCGCCAGCAGCCAGGCAGGGGCGAACACTGAAGCTTTCTTT
TRBJ1-5 TRBV2 - - CASRLRDFNQPQHF TGTGCCAGCAGACTCCGGGACTTTAATCAGCCCCAGCATTTT
TRBJ2-5 TRBV20-1 TRBD2 - CSAEGGETQYF TGCAGTGCAGAGGGAGGGGAGACCCAGTACTTC
TRBJ2-6 TRBV2 - - CASSARGSGANVLTF TGTGCCAGCAGTGCTCGCGGGTCTGGGGCCAACGTCCTGACTTTC
TRBJ1-1 TRBV10-1 - - CASSSGGQNTEAFF TGCGCCAGCAGTTCGGGGGGGCAGAACACTGAAGCTTTCTTT
TRBJ2-7 TRBV30 - once CAWGGTAYYEQYF TGTGCCTGGGGAGGGACTGCCTACTACGAGCAGTACTTC
TRBJ2-7 TRBV19 - - CASSGTGWSSYEQYF TGTGCCAGTAGTGGAACGGGGTGGAGCTCCTACGAGCAGTACTTC
TRBJ1-2 TRBV3-1/TRBV3-2 - once CASTPRGGGYGYTF TGTGCCAGCACCCCAAGGGGGGGCGGCTATGGCTACACCTTC
TRBJ2-1 TRBV28 - once CASSGKEQFF TGTGCCAGCAGTGGCAAGGAGCAGTTCTTC
TRBJ2-1 TRBV5-1 TRBD1 - CASSLEDRVDSYNEQFF TGCGCCAGCAGCTTAGAGGACAGGGTTGACTCCTACAATGAGCAGTTCTTC
TRBJ1-5 TRBV27 - - CASRTTGINQPQHF TGTGCCAGCAGGACTACAGGGATAAATCAGCCCCAGCATTTT
TRBJ2-3 TRBV7-6 TRBD2 - CASSPRTSGGDTQYF TGTGCCAGCAGCCCCAGGACTAGCGGGGGGGATACGCAGTATTTT
TRBJ1-5 TRBV19 - - CASSIGGEIGNQPQHF TGTGCCAGTAGTATCGGGGGGGAGATAGGCAATCAGCCCCAGCATTTT
TRBJ1-2 TRBV9 - - CASSVESGLDGYTF TGTGCCAGCAGCGTAGAGTCAGGGCTCGATGGCTACACCTTC
TRBJ2-4 TRBV2 TRBD2 - CASSEILGLAGGDSKNIQYF TGTGCCAGCAGTGAAATATTGGGACTAGCGGGGGGGGATAGCAAAAACATTCAGTACTTC
TRBJ2-1 TRBV3-1/TRBV3-2 TRBD2 - CASSLGLAGGPEQFF TGTGCCAGCAGTCTCGGACTAGCGGGGGGGCCTGAGCAGTTCTTC
TRBJ2-1 TRBV6-1 - - CASSEGAGAHEQFF TGTGCCAGCAGTGAAGGGGCGGGGGCCCATGAGCAGTTCTTC
TRBJ1-5 TRBV2 - - CASESRRGQPQHF TGTGCCAGCGAATCCCGAAGGGGACAGCCCCAGCATTTT
TRBJ1-5 TRBV3-1/TRBV3-2 TRBD1 - CASSVGQGNQPQHF TGTGCCAGCAGCGTGGGACAGGGGAACCAGCCCCAGCATTTT
TRBJ1-2 TRBV29-1 - once CSLGTSDYGYTF TGCAGCCTGGGGACTTCGGACTATGGCTACACCTTC
TRBJ1-5 TRBV5-1 - once CASSLGDSSNQPQHF TGCGCCAGCAGCTTAGGAGACAGTAGCAATCAGCCCCAGCATTTT
TRBJ2-7 TRBV5-1 - - CASSLEGQGPYEQYF TGCGCCAGCAGCTTGGAGGGCCAGGGGCCCTACGAGCAGTACTTC
TRBJ2-3 TRBV9 TRBD1 - CATSTGPDTDTQYF TGTGCCACCTCGACAGGGCCTGACACAGATACGCAGTATTTT
TRBJ2-2 TRBV7-6 TRBD2 - CASSATSGSGSGELFF TGTGCCAGCAGCGCTACTAGCGGGTCGGGATCCGGGGAGCTGTTTTTT
TRBJ2-7 TRBV6-5 TRBD2 - CASRLGLAGEQYF TGTGCCAGCAGACTTGGACTAGCGGGGGAGCAGTACTTC
TRBJ2-5 TRBV6-5 - - CASSSGPVGTQYF TGTGCCAGCAGTAGCGGACCAGTCGGGACCCAGTACTTC
TRBJ2-5 TRBV28 TRBD2 few CASSQAGGPLETQYF TGTGCCAGCAGTCAAGCGGGGGGGCCTTTAGAGACCCAGTACTTC
TRBJ2-3 TRBV5-4 - - CASSLAAGDTQYF TGTGCCAGCAGCTTGGCCGCAGGGGATACGCAGTATTTT
TRBJ1-6 TRBV29-1 TRBD1 - CSVVTGGNSPLHF TGCAGCGTTGTGACAGGGGGTAATTCACCCCTCCACTTT
TRBJ1-1 TRBV12-3/TRBV12-4 - - CASSLALIEAFF TGTGCCAGCAGTTTAGCGCTAATCGAAGCTTTCTTT
TRBJ1-5 TRBV28 - - CASSLDLGAQGQPQHF TGTGCCAGCAGTCTAGATTTGGGGGCGCAGGGACAGCCCCAGCATTTT
TRBJ2-1 TRBV12-3/TRBV12-4 - - CASSPFRAEQFF TGTGCCAGCAGTCCCTTCAGGGCTGAGCAGTTCTTC
TRBJ2-1 TRBV30 - - CAWSTGTYNEQFF TGTGCCTGGAGTACAGGTACCTACAATGAGCAGTTCTTC
TRBJ1-1 TRBV28 - - CASSLGAAGGVGEAFF TGTGCCAGCAGTTTAGGCGCCGCGGGGGGGGTAGGTGAAGCTTTCTTT
TRBJ2-3 TRBV7-2 TRBD2 - CASSWDYTDTQYF TGTGCCAGCAGCTGGGACTACACAGATACGCAGTATTTT
TRBJ2-1 TRBV5-1 TRBD1 - CASSPGQGRNEQFF TGCGCCAGCAGCCCAGGACAGGGTAGGAATGAGCAGTTCTTC
TRBJ1-6 TRBV19 TRBD1 - CASSVSGTGGSPLHF TGTGCCAGTAGTGTATCCGGGACAGGGGGCTCACCCCTCCACTTT
TRBJ1-4 TRBV6-6 TRBD1 once CASSINRDRKEKLFF TGTGCCAGCAGTATCAACCGGGACAGGAAGGAAAAACTGTTTTTT
TRBJ1-2 TRBV2 - - CASSGTFGHYGYTF TGTGCCAGCAGTGGGACATTCGGACACTATGGCTACACCTTC
TRBJ1-5 TRBV20-1 TRBD1 few CSASLGTGGFQPQHF TGCAGTGCTAGTCTCGGGACAGGGGGCTTTCAGCCCCAGCATTTT
TRBJ2-5 TRBV9 TRBD2 - CASSENNLAGEETQYF TGTGCCAGCAGCGAAAATAATCTAGCGGGGGAAGAGACCCAGTACTTC
TRBJ1-1 TRBV27 - - CASSTPAGREAFF TGTGCCAGCAGTACCCCGGCGGGCCGTGAAGCTTTCTTT
TRBJ2-1 TRBV28 - - CASSFAGSYNEQFF TGTGCCAGCAGTTTCGCGGGGAGCTACAATGAGCAGTTCTTC
TRBJ2-1 TRBV5-1 - - CASSLGSLQGYNEQFF TGCGCCAGCAGCTTGGGGAGCCTACAGGGATACAATGAGCAGTTCTTC
TRBJ1-1 TRBV10-1 - - CASSESSGANTEAFF TGCGCCAGCAGTGAGTCTTCAGGGGCGAACACTGAAGCTTTCTTT
TRBJ1-2 TRBV3-1/TRBV3-2 - - CASSQDGFYGYTF TGTGCCAGCAGCCAAGATGGCTTTTATGGCTACACCTTC
TRBJ1-2 TRBV19 - - CASRKPGDYGYTF TGTGCCAGTAGGAAACCGGGGGACTATGGCTACACCTTC